The rows below give T cell receptor beta chains drawn from one sample of a study of control samples from healthy donors and cancer patients. Sequenced by immunoSEQ multiplex PCR; TCRdb stores in-frame clones only, minus some. The sample carries 65,000 to 90,000 clones, around 87% recorded once. Sequences were obtained from blood. These TCRs come from a man in his fifties in good health. Each CDR3 is given with its conserved first and last residue. Each record gives: V gene, J gene, CDR3 protein.

>TRBV4-2|TRBJ2-3
CASSQDLPSGPSTDTQYF
>TRBV27|TRBJ1-1
CATQRGGTGYTEAFF
>TRBV24-1|TRBJ2-3
CATSDRTVSTDTQYF
>TRBV5-4|TRBJ2-7
CASSLGSDYEQYF
>TRBV5-4|TRBJ2-3
CASSWGLAGGTDTQYF
>TRBV25-1|TRBJ2-7
CASSSEPGRGEQYF
>TRBV7-3|TRBJ2-7
CASSLRDGRDHEQYF
>TRBV5-1|TRBJ1-1
CASSFTGSLNTEAFF
>TRBV24-1|TRBJ1-1
CATRQGNTEAFF
>TRBV18|TRBJ1-1
CASSPRTGNPEAFF
>TRBV2|TRBJ2-3
CASSDRTSRDTQYF
>TRBV9|TRBJ2-4
CASSPGPGLDKNIQYF
>TRBV5-4|TRBJ1-6
CASSHNRGNNSPLHF
>TRBV7-9|TRBJ2-5
CASSSGTGEETQYF
>TRBV10-1|TRBJ1-5
CASSPDGNQPQHF
>TRBV6-5|TRBJ1-2
CASSSGQAYGYTF
>TRBV5-6|TRBJ2-1
CASSSLAGGPGTYNEQFF
>TRBV19|TRBJ1-5
CASSILGQGVHQPQHF
>TRBV11-3|TRBJ2-4
CASSRRQGENIQYF
>TRBV5-1|TRBJ2-1
CASSPDRGGSNEQFF
>TRBV27|TRBJ2-6
CASSSNSGANVLTF
>TRBV5-1|TRBJ1-2
CASSPRTGDTYGYTF
>TRBV11-3|TRBJ1-1
CASSPRGGTVGTEAFF
>TRBV27|TRBJ1-2
CASSLRGQADGYTF
>TRBV4-3|TRBJ2-4
CASSPGDLAKNIQYF
>TRBV5-1|TRBJ2-2
CASSFSGTGNTGELFF